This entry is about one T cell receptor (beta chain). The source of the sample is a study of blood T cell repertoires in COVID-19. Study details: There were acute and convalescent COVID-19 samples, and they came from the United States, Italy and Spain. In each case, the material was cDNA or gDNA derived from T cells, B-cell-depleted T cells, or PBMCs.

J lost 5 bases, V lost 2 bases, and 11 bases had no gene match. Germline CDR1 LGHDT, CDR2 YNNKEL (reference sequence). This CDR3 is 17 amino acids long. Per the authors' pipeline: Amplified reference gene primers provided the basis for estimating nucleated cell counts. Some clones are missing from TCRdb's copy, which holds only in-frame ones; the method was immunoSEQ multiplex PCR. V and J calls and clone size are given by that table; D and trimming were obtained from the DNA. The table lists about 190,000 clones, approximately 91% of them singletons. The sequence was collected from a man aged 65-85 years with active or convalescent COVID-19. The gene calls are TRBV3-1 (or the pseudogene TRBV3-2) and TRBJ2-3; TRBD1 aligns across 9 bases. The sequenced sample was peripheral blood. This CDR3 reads CASSQTGTGFEKDTQYF. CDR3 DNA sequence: TGTGCCAGCAGCCAAACTGGGACAGGGTTTGAGAAAGATACGCAGTATTTT.